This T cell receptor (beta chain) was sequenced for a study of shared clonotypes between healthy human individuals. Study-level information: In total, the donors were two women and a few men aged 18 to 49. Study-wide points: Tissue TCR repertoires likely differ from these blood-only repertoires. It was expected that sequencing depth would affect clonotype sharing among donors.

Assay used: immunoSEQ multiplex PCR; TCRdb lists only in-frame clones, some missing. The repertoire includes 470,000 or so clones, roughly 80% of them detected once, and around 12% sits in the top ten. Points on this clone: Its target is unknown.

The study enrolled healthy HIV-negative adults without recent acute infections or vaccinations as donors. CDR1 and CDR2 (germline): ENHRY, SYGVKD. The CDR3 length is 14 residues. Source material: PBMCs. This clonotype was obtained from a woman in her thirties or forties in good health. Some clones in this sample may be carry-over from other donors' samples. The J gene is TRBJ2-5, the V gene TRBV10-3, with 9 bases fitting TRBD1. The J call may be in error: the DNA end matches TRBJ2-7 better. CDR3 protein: CAISPGQGIYEQYF. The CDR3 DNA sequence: TGTGCCATCAGCCCGGGACAGGGAATTTACGAGCAGTACTTC.